The 13 T cell receptor beta chains given below trace back to one sample, sequenced in a study of a mutant IDH1 vaccine in newly diagnosed glioma. The time point here: week 11, during vaccination. Topical imiquimod accompanied each vaccine dose, which consisted of 300 ug of mutant IDH1 20-mer peptide. Generated by immunoSEQ multiplex PCR, the TCRdb table keeps only in-frame clones and is missing some. Here the sample spans some 64,000 clones, about four fifths being singletons. Their cognate antigens are unknown. Material: PBMCs, obtained from a glioma patient whose treatment included an IDH1 peptide vaccine. These receptors originate from a woman aged 45 to 65 with glioma.

The chain combines TRBV29-1 with TRBJ1-2; a possible D gene is TRBD1 (5 bases). The CDR3 spans 12 residues. V was cut by 6 bases and J by 6 bases, with 14 bases left in between. Per germline, CDR1 SQVTM and CDR2 ANQGSEA. CDR3 DNA: TGCAGCGTGGGGGGTGCGGCCCATGGCTACACCTTC. Translation gives CSVGGAAHGYTF.

V and J are TRBV29-1 and TRBJ2-3, with TRBD2 matching 7 bases. Germline V gene data show CDR1 as SQVTM and CDR2 as ANQGSEA. CDR3 length: 14 residues. V was pared by 6 bases and J by 2 bases, with 8 bases of the junction left unmatched. The CDR3 reads CSVAPGLNTDTQYF. CDR3 DNA sequence: TGCAGCGTCGCCCCGGGACTAAACACAGATACGCAGTATTTT.

The rearrangement links TRBV5-1 to TRBJ2-1; 14 bases map to TRBD2. V lost 4 bases to trimming and J lost 10 bases; unmatched junction nucleotides: 10. CDR3 length: 16 amino acids. Germline-derived CDR1 and CDR2 are SGHRS and YFSETQ. The CDR3 DNA reads as TGCGCCAGCAGCACCGGACTAGCGGGGGGCATAGAGGAGCAGTTCTTC. This codes for CASSTGLAGGIEEQFF. Drawing the rest from reference TRBV5-1 and TRBJ2-1, the complete variable domain is KAGVTQTPRYLIKTRGQQVTLSCSPISGHRSVSWYQQTPGQGLQFLFEYFSETQRNKGNFPGRFSGRQFSNSRSEMNVSTLELGDSALYLCASSTGLAGGIEEQFFGPGTRLTVL.

This rearrangement joins TRBV14 to TRBJ1-1; D not resolved. The germline V and J ends were trimmed by 3 bases and 0 bases, with 5 bases remaining between them. CDR1 and CDR2 (germline): SGHDN, FVKESK. The CDR3 extends over 13 amino acids. The CDR3 region is CASSQEMNTEAFF. CDR3 nucleotide sequence: TGTGCCAGCAGCCAGGAGATGAACACTGAAGCTTTCTTT.

The chain carries TRBV5-4 and TRBJ2-3; TRBD2 matches 10 bases. The CDR3 is 17 residues long. Germline V gene sequence: CDR1 SGHNT, CDR2 YYREEE (reference sequence). The J segment lost 1 base and the V segment lost 1 base, leaving 6 bases of the junction unmatched. In nucleotides, the CDR3 is TGTGCCAGCAGCTTGTTGGCTAGCGGGGGAGGCACAGATACGCAGTATTTT. Amino acids: CASSLLASGGGTDTQYF.

The chain recombines TRBV27 with TRBJ2-4, with D uncertain. This CDR3 is built from 13 residues. Between the trimmed V and J ends, which lost 5 bases and 0 bases, there was a span of 5 bases. Germline V lookup: CDR1 MNHEY, CDR2 SMNVEV (reference sequence). The CDR3 protein is CASSPLAKNIQYF. The CDR3 region has the DNA TGTGCCAGCAGTCCCCTAGCCAAAAACATTCAGTACTTC.

This clone was seen a single time. The chain joins TRBV9 to TRBJ2-3; a weak D match, TRBD2 (7 bases). The CDR3 extends over 13 amino acids. Germline V gene sequence: CDR1 SGDLS, CDR2 YYNGEE. V lost 10 bases, J lost 4 bases, and 16 bases lay in between. CDR3 protein: CASRGGAADTQYF. DNA for the CDR3: TGTGCCTCGAGGGGGGGGGCGGCAGATACGCAGTATTTT.

The chain has TRBV10-3 and TRBJ2-7; D not resolved. Per germline, CDR1 ENHRY and CDR2 SYGVKD. This CDR3 is built from 12 residues. V was pared by 3 bases and J by 6 bases, with 9 bases between. CDR3 in amino acids: CAISDFSGEQYF. In DNA, the CDR3 is TGTGCCATCAGTGACTTCTCGGGCGAGCAGTACTTC.

This sequence joins TRBV18 and TRBJ2-5, with D perhaps TRBD1 or TRBD2 (6 bases each). The CDR3 is 15 amino acids. Trimming shortened V by 3 bases and J by 5 bases, and 16 bases separated the two germline ends. CDR1 KGHSH and CDR2 LQKENI come from the germline V gene. CDR3 in DNA: TGTGCCAGCTCACCGACAAACAGGGAGGAGGAGACCCAGTACTTC. Translating gives CASSPTNREEETQYF.

This clone came up once. The CDR3 nucleotides read TGTGCCAGCAGTCTCCACAGGGACCAAGCTGGGGCCAACGTCCTGACTTTC. Translation: CASSLHRDQAGANVLTF. The genes are TRBV9 and TRBJ2-6; TRBD1 might be the D (6 bases). Trimming shortened V by 5 bases and J by 2 bases, and 17 bases separated the two germline ends. The CDR3 sequence is 17 residues long. Germline CDR1 is SGDLS and CDR2 is YYNGEE.

For the CDR3, the DNA is TGCGCCAGCAGTCACTACCGGGACAGGGGCGAGACCCAGTACTTC. It translates to CASSHYRDRGETQYF. This rearrangement joins TRBV23-1 to TRBJ2-5; 10 nucleotides match TRBD1. TRBV23-1 is annotated as an ORF whose role is uncertain. This CDR3 is 15 amino acids long. V lost 3 bases, J lost 5 bases, and 6 bases stayed unmatched.

The chain recombines TRBV5-4 with TRBJ1-2, with D uncertain. This CDR3 contains 15 residues. Trimming cost V 4 bases and J 1 base, with 14 bases left between them. Germline V gene data show CDR1 as SGHNT and CDR2 as YYREEE (reference sequence). CDR3 sequence reads: CASSTSPADNYGYTF. The CDR3, as DNA: TGTGCCAGCAGCACCTCCCCAGCCGATAACTATGGCTACACCTTC.

The chain employs TRBV5-1 and TRBJ2-5; weak D call: TRBD1 (5 bases). Germline CDR1 and CDR2: SGHRS and YFSETQ. The V gene lost 5 bases and the J gene lost 1 base, with 12 bases spanning the gap. This CDR3 has 14 residues. The DNA for the CDR3 is TGCGCCAGCAGATCTGGGGCGTTCCAAGAGACCCAGTACTTC. Its protein is CASRSGAFQETQYF.